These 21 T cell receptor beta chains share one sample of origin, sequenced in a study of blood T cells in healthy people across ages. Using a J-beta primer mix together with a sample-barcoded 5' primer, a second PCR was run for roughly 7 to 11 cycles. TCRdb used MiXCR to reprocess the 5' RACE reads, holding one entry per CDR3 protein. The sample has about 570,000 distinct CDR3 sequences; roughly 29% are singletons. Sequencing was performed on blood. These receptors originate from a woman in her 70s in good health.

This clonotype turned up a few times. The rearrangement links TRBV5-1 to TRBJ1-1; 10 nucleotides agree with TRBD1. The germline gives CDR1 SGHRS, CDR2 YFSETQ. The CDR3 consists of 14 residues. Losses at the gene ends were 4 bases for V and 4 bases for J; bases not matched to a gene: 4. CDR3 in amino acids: CASSVRTGGTEAFF. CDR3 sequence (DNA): TGCGCCAGCAGCGTACGGACAGGGGGCACTGAAGCTTTCTTT.

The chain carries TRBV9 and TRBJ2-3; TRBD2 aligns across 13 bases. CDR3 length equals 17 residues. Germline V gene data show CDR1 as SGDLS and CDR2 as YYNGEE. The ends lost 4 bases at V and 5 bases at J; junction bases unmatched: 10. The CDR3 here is CASSPRGTSGARDTQYF. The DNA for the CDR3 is TGTGCCAGCAGCCCGAGGGGGACTAGCGGGGCGAGAGATACGCAGTATTTT.

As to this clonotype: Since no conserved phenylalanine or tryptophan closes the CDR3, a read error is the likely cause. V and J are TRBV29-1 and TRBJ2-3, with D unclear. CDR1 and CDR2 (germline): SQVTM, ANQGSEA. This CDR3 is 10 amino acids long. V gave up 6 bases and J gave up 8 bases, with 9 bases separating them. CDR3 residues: CSVRWGTQYL. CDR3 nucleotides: TGCAGCGTCCGATGGGGTACGCAGTATCTT.

DNA of the CDR3: TGTGCCAGCAGTGAAGGGCCACTTAGACGGGGTGAAAAACTGTTTTTT. Encoded protein: CASSEGPLRRGEKLFF. The chain links TRBV25-1 to TRBJ1-4; no clear D gene. Trimming left V 2 bases short and J 7 bases short, with 17 bases between. Per the germline V gene, CDR1 is MGHDK and CDR2 is SYGVNS. There are 16 residues in the CDR3.

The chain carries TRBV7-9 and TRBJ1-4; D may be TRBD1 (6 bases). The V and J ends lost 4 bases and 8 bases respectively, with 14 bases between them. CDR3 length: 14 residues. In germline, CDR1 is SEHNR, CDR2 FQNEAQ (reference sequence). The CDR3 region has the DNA TGTGCCAGCAGCTCGCGGACAGAGTGGGAAAAACTGTTTTTT. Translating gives CASSSRTEWEKLFF.

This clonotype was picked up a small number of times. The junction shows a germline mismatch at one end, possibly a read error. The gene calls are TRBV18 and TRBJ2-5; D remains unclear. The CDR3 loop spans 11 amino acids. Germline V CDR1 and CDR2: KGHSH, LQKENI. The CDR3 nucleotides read TGTGCCAGCTCACCAAAAGAGACCCCGTACTTC. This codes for CASSPKETPYF.

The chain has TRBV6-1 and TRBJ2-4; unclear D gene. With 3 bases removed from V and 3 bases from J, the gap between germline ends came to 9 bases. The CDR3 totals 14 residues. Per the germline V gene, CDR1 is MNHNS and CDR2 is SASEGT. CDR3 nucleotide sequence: TGTGCCAGCAGTGATGGTGGGATCAAAAACATTCAGTACTTC. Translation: CASSDGGIKNIQYF.

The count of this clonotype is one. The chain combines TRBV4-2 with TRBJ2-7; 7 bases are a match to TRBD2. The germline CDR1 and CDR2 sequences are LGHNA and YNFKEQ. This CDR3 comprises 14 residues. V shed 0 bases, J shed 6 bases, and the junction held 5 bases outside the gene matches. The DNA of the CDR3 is TGTGCCAGCAGCCAAGATTGGTCGGGAGGCGAGCAGTACTTC. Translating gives CASSQDWSGGEQYF.

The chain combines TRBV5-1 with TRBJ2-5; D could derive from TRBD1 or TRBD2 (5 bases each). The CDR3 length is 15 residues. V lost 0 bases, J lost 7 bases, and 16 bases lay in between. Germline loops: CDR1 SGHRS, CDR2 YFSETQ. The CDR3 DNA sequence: TGCGCCAGCAGCTTGGAGGGACCCGGTGTTGGGACCCAGTACTTC. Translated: CASSLEGPGVGTQYF.

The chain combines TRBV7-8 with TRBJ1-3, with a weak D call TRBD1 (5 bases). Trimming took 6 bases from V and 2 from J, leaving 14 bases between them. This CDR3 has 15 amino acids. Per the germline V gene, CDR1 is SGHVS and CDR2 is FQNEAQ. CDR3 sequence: CASRRDRSPGNTIYF. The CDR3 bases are TGTGCCAGCAGAAGGGACCGCTCTCCTGGAAACACCATATATTTT.

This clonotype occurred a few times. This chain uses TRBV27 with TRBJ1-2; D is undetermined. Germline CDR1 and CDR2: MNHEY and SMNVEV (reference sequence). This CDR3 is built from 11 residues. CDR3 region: CAAGRGYGYTF. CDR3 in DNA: TGTGCTGCGGGCCGAGGCTATGGCTACACCTTC.

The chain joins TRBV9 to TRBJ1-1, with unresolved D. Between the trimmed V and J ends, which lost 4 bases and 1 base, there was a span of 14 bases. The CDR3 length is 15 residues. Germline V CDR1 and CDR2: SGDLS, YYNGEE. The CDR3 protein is CASSPRSDRNTEAFF. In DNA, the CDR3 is TGTGCCAGCAGCCCCCGTTCTGACCGGAACACTGAAGCTTTCTTT.

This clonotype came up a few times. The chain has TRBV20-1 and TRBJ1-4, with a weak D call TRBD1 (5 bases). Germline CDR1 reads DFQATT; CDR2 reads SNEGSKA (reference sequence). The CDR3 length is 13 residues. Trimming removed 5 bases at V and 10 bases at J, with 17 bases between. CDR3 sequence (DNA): TGCAGTGCTGGTACGGGACCCATGGGAAAACTGTTTTTT. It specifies CSAGTGPMGKLFF.

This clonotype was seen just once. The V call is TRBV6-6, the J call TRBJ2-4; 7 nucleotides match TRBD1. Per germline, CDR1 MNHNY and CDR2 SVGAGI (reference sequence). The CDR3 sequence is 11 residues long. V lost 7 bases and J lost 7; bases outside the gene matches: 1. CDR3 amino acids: CASKTGNIQYF. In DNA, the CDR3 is TGTGCCAGCAAGACAGGGAACATTCAGTACTTC.

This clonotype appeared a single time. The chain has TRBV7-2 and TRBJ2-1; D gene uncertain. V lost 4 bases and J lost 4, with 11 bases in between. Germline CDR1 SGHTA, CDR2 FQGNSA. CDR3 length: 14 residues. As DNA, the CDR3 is TGTGCCAGCAGCTCCCGTCGGCGGTACAATGAGCAGTTCTTC. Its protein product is CASSSRRRYNEQFF.

The CDR3 protein is CSARVFPGQGDSPLHF. CDR3 sequence (DNA): TGCAGTGCTAGAGTCTTTCCGGGACAGGGGGATTCACCCCTCCACTTT. The chain couples TRBV20-1 to TRBJ1-6; 11 bases agree with TRBD1. The CDR3 is 16 residues long. V dropped 1 base and J dropped 8; count of bases not matched to a gene: 7. Germline CDR1 and CDR2: DFQATT and SNEGSKA (reference sequence).

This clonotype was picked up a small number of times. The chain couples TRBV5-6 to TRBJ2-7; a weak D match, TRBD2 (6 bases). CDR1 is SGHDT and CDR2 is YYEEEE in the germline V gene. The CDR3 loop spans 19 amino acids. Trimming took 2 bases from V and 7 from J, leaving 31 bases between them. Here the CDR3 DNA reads TGTGCCAGCAGCTTCCGGCAGGAGGGGTTGTCGACTATATTGGGTGAGCAGTACTTC. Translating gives CASSFRQEGLSTILGEQYF. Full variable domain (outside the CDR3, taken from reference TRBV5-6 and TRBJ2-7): DAGVTQSPTHLIKTRGQQVTLRCSPKSGHDTVSWYQQALGQGPQFIFQYYEEEERQRGNFPDRFSGHQFPNYSSELNVNALLLGDSALYLCASSFRQEGLSTILGEQYFGPGTRLTVT.

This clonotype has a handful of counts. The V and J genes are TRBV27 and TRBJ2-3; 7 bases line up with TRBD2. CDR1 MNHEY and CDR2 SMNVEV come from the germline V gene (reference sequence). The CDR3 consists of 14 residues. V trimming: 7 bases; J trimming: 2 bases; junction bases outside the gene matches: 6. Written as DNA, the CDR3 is TGTGCCAGCAATCGACTAGCAGCCACAGATACGCAGTATTTT. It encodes CASNRLAATDTQYF.

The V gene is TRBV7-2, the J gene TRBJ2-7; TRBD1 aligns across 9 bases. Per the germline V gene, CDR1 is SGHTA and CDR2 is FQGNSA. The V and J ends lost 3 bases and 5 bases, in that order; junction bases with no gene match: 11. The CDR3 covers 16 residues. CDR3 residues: CASSFTTTGGLNEQYF. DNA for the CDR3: TGTGCCAGCAGCTTTACAACCACAGGGGGCCTGAACGAGCAGTACTTC. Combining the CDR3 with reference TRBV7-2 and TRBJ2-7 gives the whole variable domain GAGVSQSPSNKVTEKGKDVELRCDPISGHTALYWYRQSLGQGLEFLIYFQGNSAPDKSGLPSDRFSAERTGGSVSTLTIQRTQQEDSAVYLCASSFTTTGGLNEQYFGPGTRLTVT.

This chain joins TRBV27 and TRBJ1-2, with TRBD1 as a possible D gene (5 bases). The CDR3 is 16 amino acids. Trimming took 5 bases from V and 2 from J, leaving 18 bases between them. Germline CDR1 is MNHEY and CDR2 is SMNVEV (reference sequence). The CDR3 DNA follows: TGTGCCAGCAGTACCAAGGGTGGAGGGACCAACTATGGCTACACCTTC. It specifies CASSTKGGGTNYGYTF.

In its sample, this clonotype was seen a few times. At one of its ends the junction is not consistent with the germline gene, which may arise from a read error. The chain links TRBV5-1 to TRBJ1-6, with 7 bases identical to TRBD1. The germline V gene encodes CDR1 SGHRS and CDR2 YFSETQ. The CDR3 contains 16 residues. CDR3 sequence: CASSFTETGFNSPLHF. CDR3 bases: TGCGCCAGCAGCTTTACCGAGACAGGGTTTAATTCGCCCCTCCACTTT.